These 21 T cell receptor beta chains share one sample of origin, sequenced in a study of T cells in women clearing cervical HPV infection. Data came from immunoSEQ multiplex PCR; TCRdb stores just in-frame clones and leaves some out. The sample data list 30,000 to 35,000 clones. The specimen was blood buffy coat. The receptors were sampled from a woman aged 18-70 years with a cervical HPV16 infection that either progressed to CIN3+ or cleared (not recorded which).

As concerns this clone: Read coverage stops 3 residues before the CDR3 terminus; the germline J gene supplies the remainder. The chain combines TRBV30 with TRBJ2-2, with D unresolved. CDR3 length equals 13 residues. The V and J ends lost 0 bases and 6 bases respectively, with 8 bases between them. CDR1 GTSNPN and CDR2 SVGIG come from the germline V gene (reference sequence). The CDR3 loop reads CAWSVPRPGELFF. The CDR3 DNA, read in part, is TGTGCCTGGAGTGTCCCGAGGCCCGGGGAG. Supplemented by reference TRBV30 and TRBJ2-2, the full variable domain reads SQTIHQWPATLVQPVGSPLSLECTVEGTSNPNLYWYRQAAGRGLQLLFYSVGIGQISSEVPQNLSASRPQDRQFILSSKKLLLSDSGFYLCAWSVPRPGELFFGEGSRLTVL.

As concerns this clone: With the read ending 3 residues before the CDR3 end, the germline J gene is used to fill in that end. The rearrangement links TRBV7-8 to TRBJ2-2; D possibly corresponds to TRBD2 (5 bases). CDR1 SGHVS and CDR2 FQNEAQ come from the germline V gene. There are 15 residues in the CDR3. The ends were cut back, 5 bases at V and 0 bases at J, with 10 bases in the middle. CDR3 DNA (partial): TGTGCCAGCAGCACCACGCGGGCGAACACCGGGGAG. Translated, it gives CASSTTRANTGE. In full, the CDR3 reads CASSTTRANTGELFF.

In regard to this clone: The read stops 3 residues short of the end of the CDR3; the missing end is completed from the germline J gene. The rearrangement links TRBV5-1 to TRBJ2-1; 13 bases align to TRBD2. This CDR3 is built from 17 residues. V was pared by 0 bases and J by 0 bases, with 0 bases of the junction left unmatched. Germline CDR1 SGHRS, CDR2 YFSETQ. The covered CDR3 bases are TGCGCCAGCAGCTTGGGGACTAGCGGGAGCTCCTACAATGAG. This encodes CASSLGTSGSSYNE. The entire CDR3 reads CASSLGTSGSSYNEQFF.

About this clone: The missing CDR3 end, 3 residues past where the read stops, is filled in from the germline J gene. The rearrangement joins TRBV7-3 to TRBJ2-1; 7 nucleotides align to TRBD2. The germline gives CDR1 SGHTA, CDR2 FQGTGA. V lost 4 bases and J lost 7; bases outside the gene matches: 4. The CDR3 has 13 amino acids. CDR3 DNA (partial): TGTGCCAGCAGCTCTCAGGGAGGGAATGAG. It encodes CASSSQGGNE. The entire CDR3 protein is CASSSQGGNEQFF.

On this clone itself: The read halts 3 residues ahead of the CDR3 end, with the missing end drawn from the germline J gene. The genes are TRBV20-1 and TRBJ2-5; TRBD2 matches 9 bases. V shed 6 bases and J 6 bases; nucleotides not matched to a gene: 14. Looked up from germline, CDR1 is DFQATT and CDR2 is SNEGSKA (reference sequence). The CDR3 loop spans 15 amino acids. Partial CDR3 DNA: TGCAGTGCCCCCAACGCGCGGGAGGGGGGGAAGACC. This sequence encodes CSAPNAREGGKT. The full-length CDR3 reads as CSAPNAREGGKTQYF.

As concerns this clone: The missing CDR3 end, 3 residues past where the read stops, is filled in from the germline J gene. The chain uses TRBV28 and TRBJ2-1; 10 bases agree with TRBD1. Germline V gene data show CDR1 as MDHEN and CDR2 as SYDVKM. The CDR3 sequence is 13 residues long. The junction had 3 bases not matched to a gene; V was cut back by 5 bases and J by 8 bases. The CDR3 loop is CASSKDRGDEQFF. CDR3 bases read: TGTGCCAGCAGTAAGGACAGGGGGGATGAG.

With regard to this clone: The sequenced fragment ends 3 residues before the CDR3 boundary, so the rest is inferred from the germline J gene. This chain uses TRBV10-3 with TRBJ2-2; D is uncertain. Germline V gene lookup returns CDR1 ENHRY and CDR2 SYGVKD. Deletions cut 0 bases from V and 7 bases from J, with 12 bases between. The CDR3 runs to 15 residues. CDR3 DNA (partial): TGTGCCATCAGTGAGTCCCATAGGGTGGTCGGGGAG. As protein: CAISESHRVVGE. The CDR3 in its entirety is CAISESHRVVGELFF.

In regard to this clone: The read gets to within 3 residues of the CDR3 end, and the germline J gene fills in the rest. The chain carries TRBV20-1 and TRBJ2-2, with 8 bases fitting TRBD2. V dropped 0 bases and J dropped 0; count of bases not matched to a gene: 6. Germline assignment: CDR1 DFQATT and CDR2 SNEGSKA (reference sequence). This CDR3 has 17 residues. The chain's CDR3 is CSARDFSGAPNTGELFF. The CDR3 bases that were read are TGCAGTGCTAGAGATTTTAGCGGGGCCCCGAACACCGGGGAG.

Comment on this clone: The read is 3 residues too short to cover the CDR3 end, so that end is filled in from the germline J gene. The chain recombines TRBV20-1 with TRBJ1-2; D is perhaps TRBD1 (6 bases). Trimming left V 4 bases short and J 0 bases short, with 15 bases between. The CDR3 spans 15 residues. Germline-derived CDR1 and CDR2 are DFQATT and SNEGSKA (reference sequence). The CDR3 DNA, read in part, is TGCAGTGCTATCGCTAGGGGGTCAGCTAACTATGGC. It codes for CSAIARGSANYG. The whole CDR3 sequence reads CSAIARGSANYGYTF.

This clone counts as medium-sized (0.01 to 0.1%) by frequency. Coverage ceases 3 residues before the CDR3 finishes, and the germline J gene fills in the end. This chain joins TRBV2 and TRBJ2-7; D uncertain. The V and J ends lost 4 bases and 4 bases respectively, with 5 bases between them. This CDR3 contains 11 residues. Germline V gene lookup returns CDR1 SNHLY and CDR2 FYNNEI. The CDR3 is CASSVGYEQYF. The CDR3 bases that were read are TGTGCCAGCAGTGTAGGGTACGAG.

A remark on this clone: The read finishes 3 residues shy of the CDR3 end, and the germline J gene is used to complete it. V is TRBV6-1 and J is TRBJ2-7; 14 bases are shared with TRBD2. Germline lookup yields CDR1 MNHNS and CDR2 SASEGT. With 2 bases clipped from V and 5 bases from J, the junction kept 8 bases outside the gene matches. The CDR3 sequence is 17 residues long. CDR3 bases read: TGTGCCAGCAGTGAACCTCCGGGACTAGCGGGAGTTAACGAG. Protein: CASSEPPGLAGVNE. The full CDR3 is CASSEPPGLAGVNEQYF.

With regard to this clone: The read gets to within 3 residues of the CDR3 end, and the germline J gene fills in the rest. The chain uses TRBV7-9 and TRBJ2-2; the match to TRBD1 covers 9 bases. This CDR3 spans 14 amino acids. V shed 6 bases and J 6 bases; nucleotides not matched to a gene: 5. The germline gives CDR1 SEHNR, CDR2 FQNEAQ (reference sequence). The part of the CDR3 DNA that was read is TGTGCCAGCAGGGACAGGGGAGGCCCCGGGGAG. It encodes CASRDRGGPGE. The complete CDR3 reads CASRDRGGPGELFF. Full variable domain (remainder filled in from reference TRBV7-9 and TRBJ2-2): DTGVSQNPRHKITKRGQNVTFRCDPISEHNRLYWYRQTLGQGPEFLTYFQNEAQLEKSRLLSDRFSAERPKGSFSTLEIQRTEQGDSAMYLCASRDRGGPGELFFGEGSRLTVL.

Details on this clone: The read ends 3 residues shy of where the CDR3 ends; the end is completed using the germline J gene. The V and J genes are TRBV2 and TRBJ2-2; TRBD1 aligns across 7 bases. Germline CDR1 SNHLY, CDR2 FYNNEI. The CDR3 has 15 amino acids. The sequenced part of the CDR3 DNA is TGTGCCAGCAGTGAACCGGGACAGAAGAATGAAAAG. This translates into CASSEPGQKNEK. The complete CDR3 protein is CASSEPGQKNEKLFF.

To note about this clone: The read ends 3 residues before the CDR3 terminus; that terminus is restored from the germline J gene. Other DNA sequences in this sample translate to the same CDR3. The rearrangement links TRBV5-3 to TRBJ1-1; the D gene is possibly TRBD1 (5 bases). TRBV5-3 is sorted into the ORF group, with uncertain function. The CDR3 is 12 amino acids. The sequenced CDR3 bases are TGTGCCAGAGGAGGGGCCATGGTCGTC. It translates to CARGGAMVV. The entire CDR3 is CARGGAMVVAFF.

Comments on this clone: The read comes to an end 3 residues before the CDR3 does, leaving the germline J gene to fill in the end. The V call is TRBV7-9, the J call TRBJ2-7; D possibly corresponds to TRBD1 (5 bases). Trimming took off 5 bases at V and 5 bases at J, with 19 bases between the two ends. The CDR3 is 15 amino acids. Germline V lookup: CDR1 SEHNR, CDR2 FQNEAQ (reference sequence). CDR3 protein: CASSRTDRRLDEQYF. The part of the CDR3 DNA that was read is TGTGCCAGCAGCCGTACAGACAGACGCCTCGACGAG.

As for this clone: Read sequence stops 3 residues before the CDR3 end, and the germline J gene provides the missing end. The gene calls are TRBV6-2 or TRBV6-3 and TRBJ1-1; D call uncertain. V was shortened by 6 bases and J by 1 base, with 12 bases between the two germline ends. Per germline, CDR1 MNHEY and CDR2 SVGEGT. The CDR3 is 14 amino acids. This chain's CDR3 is CASSFGRGNTEAFF. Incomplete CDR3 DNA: TGTGCCAGCAGCTTCGGACGGGGGAACACTGAA.

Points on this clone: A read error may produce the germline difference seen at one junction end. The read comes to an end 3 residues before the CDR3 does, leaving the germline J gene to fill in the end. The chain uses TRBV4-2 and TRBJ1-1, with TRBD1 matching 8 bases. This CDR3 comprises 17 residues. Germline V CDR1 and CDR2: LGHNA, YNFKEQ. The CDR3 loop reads CASSSGQGGWGNTEAFF. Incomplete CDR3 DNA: TGCGCCAGCAGCTCCGGACAGGGAGGATGGGGGAACACTGAA.

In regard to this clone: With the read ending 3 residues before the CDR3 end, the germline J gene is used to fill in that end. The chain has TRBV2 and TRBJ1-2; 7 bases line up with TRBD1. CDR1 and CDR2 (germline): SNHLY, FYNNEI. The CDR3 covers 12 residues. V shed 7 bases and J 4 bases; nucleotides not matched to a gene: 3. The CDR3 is CASTAGGYGYTF. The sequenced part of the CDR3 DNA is TGTGCCAGCACGGCAGGGGGCTATGGC.

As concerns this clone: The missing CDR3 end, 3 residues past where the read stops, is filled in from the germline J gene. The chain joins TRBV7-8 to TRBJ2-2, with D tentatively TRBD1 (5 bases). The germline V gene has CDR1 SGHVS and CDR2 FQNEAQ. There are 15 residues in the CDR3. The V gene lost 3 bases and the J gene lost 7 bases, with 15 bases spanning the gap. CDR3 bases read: TGTGCCAGCAGCTTGCTCGGGCAGGGCATCGGGGAG. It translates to CASSLLGQGIGE. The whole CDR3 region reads CASSLLGQGIGELFF. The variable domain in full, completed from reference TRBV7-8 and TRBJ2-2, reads GAGVSQSPRYKVAKRGQDVALRCDPISGHVSLFWYQQALGQGPEFLTYFQNEAQLDKSGLPSDRFFAERPEGSVSTLKIQRTQQEDSAVYLCASSLLGQGIGELFFGEGSRLTVL.

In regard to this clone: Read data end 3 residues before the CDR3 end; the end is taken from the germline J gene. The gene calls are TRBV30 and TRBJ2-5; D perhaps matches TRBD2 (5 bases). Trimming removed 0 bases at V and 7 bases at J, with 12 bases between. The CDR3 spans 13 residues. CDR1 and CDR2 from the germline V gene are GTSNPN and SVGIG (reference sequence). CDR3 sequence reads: CAWSVRGGGTQYF. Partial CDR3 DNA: TGTGCCTGGAGTGTACGGGGTGGAGGGACC.

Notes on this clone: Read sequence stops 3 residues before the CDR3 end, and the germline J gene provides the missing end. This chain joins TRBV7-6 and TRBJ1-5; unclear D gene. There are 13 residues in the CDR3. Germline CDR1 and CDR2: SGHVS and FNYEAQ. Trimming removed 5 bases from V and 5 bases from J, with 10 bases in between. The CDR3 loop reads CASSGAQYQPQHF. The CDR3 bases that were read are TGTGCCAGCAGCGGAGCGCAGTATCAGCCC.